Included here is one T cell receptor (beta chain) sequence, with context. These data belong to a study of blood T cell repertoires in COVID-19. Study context: Collection of acute and convalescent COVID-19 samples took place in the United States, Italy and Spain. PBMCs, B-cell-depleted T cells, or T cells provided the cDNA or gDNA that made up the material.

The V gene's germline CDR1 is SGDLS and CDR2 YYNGEE. The CDR3 sequence is 16 residues long. Trimming cost V 4 bases and J 0 bases; bases outside gene matches: 7. Original data processing: Scientists estimated how many nucleated cells there were by amplifying reference gene primers. Assay: immunoSEQ multiplex PCR; the TCRdb copy retains only in-frame clones and omits some. V, J and clone size were drawn from that table, and D and trimming were deduced from the DNA. This table holds around 200,000 clones, approximately 79% found once. The chain couples TRBV9 to TRBJ2-3, with TRBD1 matching 8 bases. This receptor was taken from a man aged 30 to 39 with active or convalescent COVID-19. The specimen was peripheral blood. The DNA for the CDR3 is TGTGCCAGCAGCACCAGGACAGGGTCTAGCACAGATACGCAGTATTTT. It translates to CASSTRTGSSTDTQYF.